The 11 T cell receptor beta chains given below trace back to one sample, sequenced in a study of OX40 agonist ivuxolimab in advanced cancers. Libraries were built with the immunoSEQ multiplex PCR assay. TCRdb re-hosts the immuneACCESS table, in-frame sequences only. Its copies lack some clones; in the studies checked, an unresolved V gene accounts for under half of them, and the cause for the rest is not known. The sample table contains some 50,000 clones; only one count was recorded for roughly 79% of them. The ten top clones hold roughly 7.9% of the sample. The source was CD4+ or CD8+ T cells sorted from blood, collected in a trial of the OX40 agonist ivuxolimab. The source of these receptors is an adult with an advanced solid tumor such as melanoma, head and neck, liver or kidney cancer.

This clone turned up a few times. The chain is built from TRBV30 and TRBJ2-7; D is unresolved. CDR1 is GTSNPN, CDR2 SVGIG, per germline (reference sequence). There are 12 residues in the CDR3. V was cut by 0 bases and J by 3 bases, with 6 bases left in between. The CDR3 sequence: CAWSVSLYEQYF. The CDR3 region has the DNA TGTGCCTGGAGTGTCAGCCTCTACGAGCAGTACTTC.

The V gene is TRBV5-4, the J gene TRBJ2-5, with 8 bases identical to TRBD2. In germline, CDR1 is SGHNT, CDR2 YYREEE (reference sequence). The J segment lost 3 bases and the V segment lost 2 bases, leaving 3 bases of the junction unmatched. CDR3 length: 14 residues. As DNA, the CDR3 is TGTGCCAGCAGCTTAGCGGGGGCGGAAGAGACCCAGTACTTC. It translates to CASSLAGAEETQYF.

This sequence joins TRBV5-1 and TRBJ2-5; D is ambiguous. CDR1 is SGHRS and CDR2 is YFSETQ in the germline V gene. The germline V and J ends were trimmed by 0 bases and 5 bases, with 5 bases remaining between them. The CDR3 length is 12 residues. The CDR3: CASSLARETQYF. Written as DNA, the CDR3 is TGCGCCAGCAGCTTGGCCCGTGAGACCCAGTACTTC.

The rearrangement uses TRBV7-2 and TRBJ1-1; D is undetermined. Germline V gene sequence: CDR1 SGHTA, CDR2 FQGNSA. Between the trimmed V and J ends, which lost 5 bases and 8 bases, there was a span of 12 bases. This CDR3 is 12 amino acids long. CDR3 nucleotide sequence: TGTGCCAGCAGCCCTACCAAGTTCGAAGCTTTCTTT. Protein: CASSPTKFEAFF.

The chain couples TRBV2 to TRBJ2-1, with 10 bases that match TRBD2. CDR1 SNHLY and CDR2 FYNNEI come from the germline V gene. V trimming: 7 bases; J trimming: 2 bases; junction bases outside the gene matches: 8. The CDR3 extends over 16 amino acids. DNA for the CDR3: TGTGCCAGCACAGGACTAGCGGCAGAAACCTACAATGAGCAGTTCTTC. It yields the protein CASTGLAAETYNEQFF.

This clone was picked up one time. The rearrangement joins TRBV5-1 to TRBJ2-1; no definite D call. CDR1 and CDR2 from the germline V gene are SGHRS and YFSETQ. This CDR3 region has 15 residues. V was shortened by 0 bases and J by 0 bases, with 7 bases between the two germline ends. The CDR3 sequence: CASSLGSLSYNEQFF. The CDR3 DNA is TGCGCCAGCAGCTTGGGCAGCCTCTCCTACAATGAGCAGTTCTTC.

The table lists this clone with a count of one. CDR3 in amino acids: CASSFRRGESYNSPLHF. CDR3 bases: TGTGCCAGCAGCTTTCGGAGAGGGGAGTCCTATAATTCACCCCTCCACTTT. V is TRBV5-4 and J is TRBJ1-6; possibly TRBD1 for D (5 bases). CDR1 SGHNT and CDR2 YYREEE come from the germline V gene (reference sequence). The CDR3 loop spans 17 amino acids. With 2 bases removed from V and 1 base from J, the gap between germline ends came to 13 bases.

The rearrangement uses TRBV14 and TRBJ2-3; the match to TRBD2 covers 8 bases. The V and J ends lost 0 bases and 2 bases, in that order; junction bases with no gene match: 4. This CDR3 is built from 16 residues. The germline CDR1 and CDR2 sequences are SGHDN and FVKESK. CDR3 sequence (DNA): TGTGCCAGCAGCCAAGAGATTAGCGGGGCCACAGATACGCAGTATTTT. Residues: CASSQEISGATDTQYF.

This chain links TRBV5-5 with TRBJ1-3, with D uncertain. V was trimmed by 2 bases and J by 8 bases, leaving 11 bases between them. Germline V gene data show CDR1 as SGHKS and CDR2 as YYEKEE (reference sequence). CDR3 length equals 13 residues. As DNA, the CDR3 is TGTGCCAGCAGCTTCGGGCAGATGGACACCATATATTTT. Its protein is CASSFGQMDTIYF.

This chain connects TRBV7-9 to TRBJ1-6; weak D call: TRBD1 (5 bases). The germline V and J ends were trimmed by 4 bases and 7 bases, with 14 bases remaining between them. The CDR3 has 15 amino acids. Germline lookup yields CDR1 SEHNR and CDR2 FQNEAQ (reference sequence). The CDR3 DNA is TGTGCCAGCAGCTCAAGAGGGACGGAAAATTCACCCCTCCACTTT. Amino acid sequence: CASSSRGTENSPLHF. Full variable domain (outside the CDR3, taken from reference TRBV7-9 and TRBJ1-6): DTGVSQNPRHKITKRGQNVTFRCDPISEHNRLYWYRQTLGQGPEFLTYFQNEAQLEKSRLLSDRFSAERPKGSFSTLEIQRTEQGDSAMYLCASSSRGTENSPLHFGNGTRLTVT.

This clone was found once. The DNA for the CDR3 is TGTGCCAGCAGTTGGACAGCGGGAGAGACCTACGAGCAGTACTTC. Translated: CASSWTAGETYEQYF. The chain joins TRBV27 to TRBJ2-7; 8 nucleotides agree with TRBD2. CDR3 size: 15 residues. V shed 4 bases and J 2 bases; nucleotides not matched to a gene: 7. Germline CDR1 reads MNHEY; CDR2 reads SMNVEV (reference sequence).